Described below is a single TCR beta chain sequence and its context. No antigen is known for it. Isolated RNA was reverse transcribed into cDNA used as the sequencing template. Sequencing was performed with immunoSEQ multiplex PCR; in TCRdb, only in-frame clones are kept and a portion is missing. In the table there are roughly 230,000 clones, roughly 44% of which are singletons. Germline-derived CDR1 and CDR2 are SGHRS and YFSETQ. The CDR3 length is 16 residues. Trimming shortened V by 3 bases and J by 4 bases, and 17 bases separated the two germline ends. This entry is derived from a study of CD8+ T cells in alopecia areata. Study background: Each of the treated patients was given oral tofacitinib, 5 to 10 mg twice daily, for moderate-to-severe alopecia areata. Tofacitinib treatment spanned 6 to 18 months, with 6 months off drug afterward. Points from the study as a whole: The presence of one nonresponder keeps the tie between baseline CD8+ expansion and response uncertain.

Regarding treatment: oral pan-JAK inhibitor, 5-10 mg twice daily. Peripheral blood samples and lesional scalp punch biopsies were obtained from alopecia areata patients. The TCR originated in a human donor with alopecia areata. The rearrangement links TRBV5-1 to TRBJ2-1; D perhaps matches TRBD1 (5 bases). Sample: CD4+ T cells sorted from blood, taken between weeks 36 and 40, from a patient treated with tofacitinib. CDR3: CASSWGVRSSYNEQFF. The CDR3 nucleotides are TGCGCCAGCAGCTGGGGCGTGAGGAGTAGTTACAATGAGCAGTTCTTC.